This T cell receptor beta chain was sequenced in a study of T cells after yellow fever vaccination. The V end lost 7 bases, the J end lost 2 bases, and 10 bases lay between the germline ends. CDR1 is WSHSY, CDR2 SAAADI, per germline. This CDR3 has 13 residues. The study made its TCR cDNA through 5'RACE template switching. That step introduced a universal primer site along with UMIs. TCRdb reprocessed the 5' RACE reads with MiXCR, giving one entry per CDR3 protein. The sample consists of approximately 510,000 distinct CDR3 sequences, about a fifth of them appearing once. Sequencing was performed on PBMCs, taken approximately 22 days after the first yellow fever vaccination. This rearrangement joins TRBV10-2 to TRBJ2-3, with D perhaps TRBD2 (5 bases). The sequence was collected from a man younger than 35 who received the YFV17D yellow fever vaccine. CDR3 sequence: CASTSGHTDTQYF. The CDR3 coding sequence is TGCGCCAGCACAAGCGGTCACACAGATACGCAGTATTTT.